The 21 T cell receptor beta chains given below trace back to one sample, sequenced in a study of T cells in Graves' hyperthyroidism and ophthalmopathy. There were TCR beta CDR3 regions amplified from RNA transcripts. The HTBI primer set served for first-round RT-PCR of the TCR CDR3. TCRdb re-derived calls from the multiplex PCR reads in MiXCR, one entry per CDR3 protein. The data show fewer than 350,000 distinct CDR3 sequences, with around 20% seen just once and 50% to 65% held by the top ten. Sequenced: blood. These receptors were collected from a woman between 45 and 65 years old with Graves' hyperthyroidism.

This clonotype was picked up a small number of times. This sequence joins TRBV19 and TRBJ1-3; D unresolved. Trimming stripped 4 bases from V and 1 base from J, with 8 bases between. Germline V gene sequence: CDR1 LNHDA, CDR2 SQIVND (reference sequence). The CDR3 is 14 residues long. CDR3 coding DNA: TGTGCCAGTAGTACAGTCTGGTCTGGAAACACCATATATTTT. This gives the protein CASSTVWSGNTIYF.

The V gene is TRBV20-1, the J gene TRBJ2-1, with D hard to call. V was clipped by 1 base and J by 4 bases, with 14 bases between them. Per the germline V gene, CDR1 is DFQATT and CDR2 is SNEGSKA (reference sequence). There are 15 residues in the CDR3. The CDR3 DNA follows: TGCAGTGCTAGAGTATCCGGGTCAGGATACAATGAGCAGTTCTTC. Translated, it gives CSARVSGSGYNEQFF.

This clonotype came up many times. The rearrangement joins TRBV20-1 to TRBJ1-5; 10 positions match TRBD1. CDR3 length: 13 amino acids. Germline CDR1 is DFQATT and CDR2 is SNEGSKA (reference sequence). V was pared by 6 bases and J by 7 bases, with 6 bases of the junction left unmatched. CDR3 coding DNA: TGCAGTGCCCGGGACAGGGGAGGACAGCCCCAGCATTTT. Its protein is CSARDRGGQPQHF.

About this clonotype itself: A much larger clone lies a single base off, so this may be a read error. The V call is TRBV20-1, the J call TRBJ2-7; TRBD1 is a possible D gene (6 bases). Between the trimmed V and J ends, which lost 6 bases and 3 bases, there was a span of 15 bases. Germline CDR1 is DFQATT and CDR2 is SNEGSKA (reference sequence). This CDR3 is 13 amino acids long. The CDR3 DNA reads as TGCAGTGCGAACCGGGACAAAGACTACGAGCAGTACTTC. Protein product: CSANRDKDYEQYF.

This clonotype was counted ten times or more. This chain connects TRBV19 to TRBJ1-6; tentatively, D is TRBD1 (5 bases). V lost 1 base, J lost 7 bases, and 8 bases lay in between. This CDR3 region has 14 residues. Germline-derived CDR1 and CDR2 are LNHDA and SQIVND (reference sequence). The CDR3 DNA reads TGTGCCAGTAGTATAGGGGACGGCAATTCACCCCTCCACTTT. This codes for CASSIGDGNSPLHF.

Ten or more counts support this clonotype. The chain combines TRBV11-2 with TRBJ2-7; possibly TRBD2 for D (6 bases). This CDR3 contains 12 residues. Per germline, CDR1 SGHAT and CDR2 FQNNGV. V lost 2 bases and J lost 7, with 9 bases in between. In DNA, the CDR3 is TGTGCCAGCAGCTTAAAGGGGAGGGAGCAGTACTTC. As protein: CASSLKGREQYF.

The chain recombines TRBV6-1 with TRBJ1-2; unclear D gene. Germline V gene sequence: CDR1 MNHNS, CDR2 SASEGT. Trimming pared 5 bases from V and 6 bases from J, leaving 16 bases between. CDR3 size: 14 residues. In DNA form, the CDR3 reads TGTGCCAGCAGTTATCACGGGATCCAGGATGGCTACACCTTC. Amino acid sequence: CASSYHGIQDGYTF.

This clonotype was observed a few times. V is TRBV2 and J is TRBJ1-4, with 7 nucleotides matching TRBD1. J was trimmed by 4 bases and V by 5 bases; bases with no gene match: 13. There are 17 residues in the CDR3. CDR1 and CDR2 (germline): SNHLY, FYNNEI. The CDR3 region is CASSRQGLITFNEKLFF. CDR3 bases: TGTGCCAGCAGTCGACAGGGCTTGATTACTTTTAATGAAAAACTGTTTTTT.

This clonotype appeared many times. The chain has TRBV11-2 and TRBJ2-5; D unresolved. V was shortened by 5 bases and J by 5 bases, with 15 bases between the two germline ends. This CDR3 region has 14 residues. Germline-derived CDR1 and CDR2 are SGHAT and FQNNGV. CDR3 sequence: CASSPRFRWETQYF. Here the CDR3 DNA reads TGTGCCAGCAGCCCTCGATTCCGGTGGGAGACCCAGTACTTC.

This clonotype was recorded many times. The CDR3 nucleotides are TGTGCCAGCAGTGAAAACAGGGGGACGGACGAGCAGTACTTC. Amino acids: CASSENRGTDEQYF. The V call is TRBV2, the J call TRBJ2-7, with 8 bases lining up with TRBD1. Trimming cost V 2 bases and J 5 bases; bases outside gene matches: 5. The CDR3 extends over 14 amino acids. Germline CDR1 and CDR2: SNHLY and FYNNEI.

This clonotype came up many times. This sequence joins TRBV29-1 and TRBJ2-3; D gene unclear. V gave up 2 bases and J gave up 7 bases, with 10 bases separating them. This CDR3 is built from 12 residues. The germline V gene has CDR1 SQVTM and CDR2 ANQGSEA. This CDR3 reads CSVEYYLHTQYF. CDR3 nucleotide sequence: TGCAGCGTTGAATACTACTTACATACGCAGTATTTT.

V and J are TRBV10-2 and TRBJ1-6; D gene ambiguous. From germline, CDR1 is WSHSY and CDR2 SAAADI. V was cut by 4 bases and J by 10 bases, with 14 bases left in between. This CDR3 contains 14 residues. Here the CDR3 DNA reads TGCGCCAGCAGTGTCCCGGACCCGGCCTCACCCCTCCACTTT. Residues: CASSVPDPASPLHF.

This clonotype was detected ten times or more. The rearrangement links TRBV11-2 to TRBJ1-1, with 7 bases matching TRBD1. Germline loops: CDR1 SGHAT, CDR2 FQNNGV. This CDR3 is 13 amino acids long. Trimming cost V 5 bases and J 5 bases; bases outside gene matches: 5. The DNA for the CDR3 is TGTGCCAGCAGCCAGCTACAGGGGACTGAAGCTTTCTTT. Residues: CASSQLQGTEAFF.

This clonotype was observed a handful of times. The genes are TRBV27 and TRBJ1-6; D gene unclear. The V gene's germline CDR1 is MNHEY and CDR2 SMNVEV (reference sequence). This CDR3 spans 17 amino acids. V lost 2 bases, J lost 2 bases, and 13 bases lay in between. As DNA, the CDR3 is TGTGCCAGCAGTTTAGAGCGGGGATGGACCTATAATTCACCCCTCCACTTT. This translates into CASSLERGWTYNSPLHF.

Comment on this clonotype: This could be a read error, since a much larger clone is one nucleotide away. In DNA form, the CDR3 reads TGTGCCAGCGGTGCCACCGGGACGATCAAGCCCCAGCATTTT. Translated, it gives CASGATGTIKPQHF. The V call is TRBV6-1, the J call TRBJ1-5, with D possibly matching TRBD1 (5 bases). V gave up 8 bases and J gave up 8 bases, with 19 bases separating them. Germline V gene data show CDR1 as MNHNS and CDR2 as SASEGT. The CDR3 consists of 14 residues.

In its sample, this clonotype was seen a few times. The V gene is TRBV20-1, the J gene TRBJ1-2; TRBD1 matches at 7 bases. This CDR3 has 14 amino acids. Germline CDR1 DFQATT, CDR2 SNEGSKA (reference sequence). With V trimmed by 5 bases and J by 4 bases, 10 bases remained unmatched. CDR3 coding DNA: TGCAGTGCTGTATACAGGGGAGTCAGCTATGGCTACACCTTC. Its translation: CSAVYRGVSYGYTF.

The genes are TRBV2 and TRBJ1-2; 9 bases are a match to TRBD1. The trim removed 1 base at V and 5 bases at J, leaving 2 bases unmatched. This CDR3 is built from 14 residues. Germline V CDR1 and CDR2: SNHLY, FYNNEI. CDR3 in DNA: TGTGCCAGCAGTGAAGAGGGACAGGGATATGGCTACACCTTC. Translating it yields CASSEEGQGYGYTF.

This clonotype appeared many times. In DNA form, the CDR3 reads TGTGCCAGCAGCTTTACCGGGACACCACAAAACGAGCAGTACTTC. Amino acids: CASSFTGTPQNEQYF. The gene calls are TRBV11-2 and TRBJ2-7, with D perhaps matching TRBD1 (6 bases). The CDR3 is made up of 15 amino acids. Trimming took off 3 bases at V and 5 bases at J, with 17 bases between the two ends. Germline CDR1 SGHAT, CDR2 FQNNGV.

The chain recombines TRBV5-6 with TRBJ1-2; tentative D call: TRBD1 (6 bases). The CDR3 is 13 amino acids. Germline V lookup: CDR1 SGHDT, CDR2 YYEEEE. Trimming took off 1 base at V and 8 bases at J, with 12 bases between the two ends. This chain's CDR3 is CASSLPGGAGYTF. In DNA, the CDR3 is TGTGCCAGCAGCTTGCCGGGGGGCGCAGGCTACACCTTC.

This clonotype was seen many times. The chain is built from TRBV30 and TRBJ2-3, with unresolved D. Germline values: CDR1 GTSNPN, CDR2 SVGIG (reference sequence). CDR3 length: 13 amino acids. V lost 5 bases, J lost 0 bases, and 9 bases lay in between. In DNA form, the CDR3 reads TGTGCCTGGGGGGTCGAGAGCACAGATACGCAGTATTTT. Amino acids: CAWGVESTDTQYF.

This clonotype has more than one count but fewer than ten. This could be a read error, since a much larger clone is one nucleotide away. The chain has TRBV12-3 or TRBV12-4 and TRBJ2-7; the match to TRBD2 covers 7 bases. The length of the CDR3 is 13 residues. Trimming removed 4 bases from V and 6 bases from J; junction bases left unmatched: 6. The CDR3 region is CASSWGGAREQYF. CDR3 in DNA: TGTGCCAGCAGTTGGGGAGGGGCGCGCGAGCAGTACTTC.